The clone carrying this T cell receptor (beta chain) was seen a handful of times. The antigen is unknown. The data belong to a study of T-cell reconstitution after alpha-beta-depleted transplantation in children. Study conclusions and caveats: By one year post-transplant, T-cell counts and diversity largely arose from T cells that were newly produced. Reports say that about two months after transplant, the alpha-beta T cells came out of several hundred graft clones that had expanded. Some patients showed high day-60 TCRbeta diversity, which derived from surviving recipient T cells and thymic progenitors.

This CDR3 is 15 amino acids long. V was cut by 1 base and J by 5 bases, with 12 bases left in between. Using unique molecular identifiers, the investigators prepared the TCRbeta library. MiXCR, applied by TCRdb to the PCR reads, yields one record per CDR3 protein. Of 330,000 or so distinct CDR3 sequences in the sample, around 10% were seen once. Sequencing used PBMCs, obtained before TCRalphabeta/CD19-depleted stem cell transplant. This sequence originates from a boy under two years old with acute myeloid leukemia, due to receive a stem cell transplant. V usage is TRBV12-3 or TRBV12-4 and J usage is TRBJ1-5, with TRBD1 as a possible D gene (5 bases). The DNA of the CDR3 is TGTGCCAGCAGTTTAGGGGGGGGAGTATATCAGCCCCAGCATTTT. Amino acids: CASSLGGGVYQPQHF.